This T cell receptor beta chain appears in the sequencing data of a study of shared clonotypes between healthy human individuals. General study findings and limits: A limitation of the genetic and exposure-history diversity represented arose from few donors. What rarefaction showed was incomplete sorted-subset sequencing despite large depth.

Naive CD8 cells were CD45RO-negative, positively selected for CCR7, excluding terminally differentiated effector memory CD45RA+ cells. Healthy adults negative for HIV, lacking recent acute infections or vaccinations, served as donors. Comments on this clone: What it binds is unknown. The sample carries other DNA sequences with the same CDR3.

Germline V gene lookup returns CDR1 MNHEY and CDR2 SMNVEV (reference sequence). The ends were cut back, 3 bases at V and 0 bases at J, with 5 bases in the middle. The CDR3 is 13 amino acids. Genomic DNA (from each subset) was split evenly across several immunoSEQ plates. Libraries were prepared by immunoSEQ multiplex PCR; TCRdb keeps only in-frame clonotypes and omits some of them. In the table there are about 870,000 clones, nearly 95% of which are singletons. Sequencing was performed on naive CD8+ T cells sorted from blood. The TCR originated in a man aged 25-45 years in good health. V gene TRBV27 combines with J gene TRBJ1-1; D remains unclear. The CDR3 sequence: CASSLWLNTEAFF. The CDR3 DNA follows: TGTGCCAGCAGTTTGTGGCTGAACACTGAAGCTTTCTTT.